Presented here are 30 T cell receptor beta chains from one specimen sequenced in a study of pediatric ulcerative colitis. Clones were sequenced by immunoSEQ multiplex PCR, and TCRdb holds only the in-frame ones, with some missing. The sample holds 54,000 or so clones; 87% are singletons and the top ten take about 1.5%. The sequenced sample was blood. These receptors originate from a boy aged 5-17 years who was a control in a study of pediatric ulcerative colitis.

The V gene is TRBV5-4, the J gene TRBJ2-1, with D unresolved. CDR3 length: 13 residues. Trimming took off 3 bases at V and 6 bases at J, with 10 bases between the two ends. CDR1 and CDR2 (germline): SGHNT, YYREEE (reference sequence). The CDR3 protein is CASSWGSPNEQFF. CDR3 sequence (DNA): TGTGCCAGCAGCTGGGGATCGCCCAATGAGCAGTTCTTC.

The chain couples TRBV5-1 to TRBJ1-1, with TRBD1 matching 7 bases. V lost 6 bases to trimming and J lost 8 bases; unmatched junction nucleotides: 13. Germline V lookup: CDR1 SGHRS, CDR2 YFSETQ. The CDR3 contains 14 residues. The CDR3 sequence is CASTLQGGDREAFF. DNA for the CDR3: TGCGCCAGCACCCTCCAGGGGGGGGATAGGGAAGCTTTCTTT.

This clone was observed a single time. The J gene is TRBJ2-3, the V gene TRBV9, with D tentatively TRBD2 (5 bases). The ends were cut back, 3 bases at V and 0 bases at J, with 14 bases in the middle. This CDR3 has 16 amino acids. Per the germline V gene, CDR1 is SGDLS and CDR2 is YYNGEE. DNA of the CDR3: TGTGCCAGCAGCGCACAAAACGGGAAAAGCACAGATACGCAGTATTTT. Translation gives CASSAQNGKSTDTQYF.

This chain uses TRBV4-1 with TRBJ2-5, with TRBD2 matching over 10 bases. Trimming cost V 4 bases and J 5 bases; bases outside gene matches: 25. This CDR3 is 21 amino acids long. Germline-derived CDR1 and CDR2 are MGHRA and YSYEKL. Here the CDR3 DNA reads TGCGCCAGCAGCCTTTATATTTGGCAGTCTAGCGGGAGCAGGGGGGGCGAGACCCAGTACTTC. Its protein is CASSLYIWQSSGSRGGETQYF.

V gene TRBV6-4 combines with J gene TRBJ2-3; 10 bases align to TRBD2. The germline CDR1 and CDR2 sequences are MRHNA and SNTAGT. The CDR3 sequence is 15 residues long. J gave up 0 bases and V 5 bases, and 2 bases lay outside the gene matches. The CDR3 region is CASSKTSGSTDTQYF. As DNA, the CDR3 is TGTGCCAGCAGTAAGACTAGCGGGAGCACAGATACGCAGTATTTT.

V gene TRBV9 combines with J gene TRBJ2-5, with D uncertain. The germline CDR1 and CDR2 sequences are SGDLS and YYNGEE. The ends were cut back, 4 bases at V and 4 bases at J, with 17 bases in the middle. This CDR3 comprises 15 residues. The CDR3 coding sequence is TGTGCCAGCAGCCCTTGGTTTTGGGTTGGAGAGACCCAGTACTTC. It translates to CASSPWFWVGETQYF.

This clone has a handful of counts. The chain combines TRBV2 with TRBJ2-2, with 7 positions matching TRBD1. V lost 9 bases, J lost 4 bases, and 5 bases stayed unmatched. CDR1 SNHLY and CDR2 FYNNEI come from the germline V gene. The CDR3 runs to 13 residues. The CDR3 bases are TGTGCCAGTACAGGGGTGGCCACCGGGGAGCTGTTTTTT. Protein product: CASTGVATGELFF.

The gene calls are TRBV6-1 and TRBJ1-4, with D possibly TRBD1 on 6 matching bases. The CDR3 loop spans 15 amino acids. V was cut by 5 bases and J by 2 bases, with 12 bases left in between. From germline, CDR1 is MNHNS and CDR2 SASEGT. This CDR3 reads CASSTTGNTNEKLFF. Written as DNA, the CDR3 is TGTGCCAGCAGTACCACAGGGAACACTAATGAAAAACTGTTTTTT.

The chain carries TRBV23-1 and TRBJ2-3; unclear D gene. TRBV23-1 carries the ORF label, with uncertain function. V gave up 6 bases and J gave up 1 base, with 11 bases separating them. This CDR3 has 14 residues. CDR3 in amino acids: CASSDTYRTDTQYF. The DNA for the CDR3 is TGCGCCAGCAGCGACACCTACCGCACAGATACGCAGTATTTT.

The CDR3 coding sequence is TGTGCCAGCAGGGGGCCTATAGCGGGAGGGCCCCCGGGCAATGAGCAGTTCTTC. Its protein product is CASRGPIAGGPPGNEQFF. The chain uses TRBV25-1 and TRBJ2-1; 11 nucleotides align to TRBD2. The CDR3 totals 18 residues. In germline, CDR1 is MGHDK, CDR2 SYGVNS. The V gene end was trimmed by 6 bases and the J gene end by 6 bases; junction bases not matched to a gene: 16.

The chain carries TRBV14 and TRBJ2-5; 7 nucleotides match TRBD1. The germline CDR1 and CDR2 sequences are SGHDN and FVKESK. CDR3 length: 17 amino acids. V lost 0 bases to trimming and J lost 2 bases; unmatched junction nucleotides: 9. The CDR3 sequence is CASSQDWQGDFQETQYF. The CDR3, as DNA: TGTGCCAGCAGCCAAGATTGGCAGGGGGATTTTCAAGAGACCCAGTACTTC.

The chain has TRBV10-3 and TRBJ2-3, with a possible D match to TRBD1 (5 bases). Germline loops: CDR1 ENHRY, CDR2 SYGVKD. The CDR3 has 14 residues. Trimming pared 11 bases from V and 4 bases from J, leaving 19 bases between. DNA of the CDR3: TGTGCCTTTTCCCAGGGTTCGAGCTCAGATACGCAGTATTTT. This sequence encodes CAFSQGSSSDTQYF.

In the case of this clone: Other DNA sequences in this specimen translate into the identical CDR3. The chain uses TRBV9 and TRBJ2-2, with 16 bases matching TRBD2. Germline-derived CDR1 and CDR2 are SGDLS and YYNGEE. The V gene end was trimmed by 2 bases and the J gene end by 5 bases; junction bases not matched to a gene: 0. The CDR3 sequence is 16 residues long. CDR3 loop: CASSVGLAGGTGELFF. The CDR3 region has the DNA TGTGCCAGCAGCGTGGGACTAGCGGGGGGGACCGGGGAGCTGTTTTTT. Supplemented by reference TRBV9 and TRBJ2-2, the full variable domain reads DSGVTQTPKHLITATGQRVTLRCSPRSGDLSVYWYQQSLDQGLQFLIQYYNGEERAKGNILERFSAQQFPDLHSELNLSSLELGDSALYFCASSVGLAGGTGELFFGEGSRLTVL.

This chain joins TRBV7-8 and TRBJ2-7, with D unresolved. The CDR3 covers 13 residues. Germline CDR1 is SGHVS and CDR2 is FQNEAQ. V lost 3 bases to trimming and J lost 2 bases, with 8 bases between them. The CDR3 coding sequence is TGTGCCAGCAGCTTTGGTATAACCTACGAGCAGTACTTC. Protein: CASSFGITYEQYF.

The chain employs TRBV18 and TRBJ1-1; D gene unclear. Trimming stripped 4 bases from V and 3 bases from J, with 9 bases between. The CDR3 is 13 amino acids. Germline CDR1 reads KGHSH; CDR2 reads LQKENI. In DNA form, the CDR3 reads TGTGCCAGCTCACTCGGAGAGGACACTGAAGCTTTCTTT. Amino acids: CASSLGEDTEAFF. Full variable domain (remainder filled in from reference TRBV18 and TRBJ1-1): NAGVMQNPRHLVRRRGQEARLRCSPMKGHSHVYWYRQLPEEGLKFMVYLQKENIIDESGMPKERFSAEFPKEGPSILRIQQVVRGDSAAYFCASSLGEDTEAFFGQGTRLTVV.

The gene calls are TRBV7-9 and TRBJ2-2; no reliable D call. CDR3 length: 18 residues. In germline, CDR1 is SEHNR, CDR2 FQNEAQ (reference sequence). Trimming pared 1 base from V and 1 base from J, leaving 16 bases between. This CDR3 reads CASSLVPAEGRNTGELFF. In DNA, the CDR3 is TGTGCCAGCAGCTTAGTACCCGCGGAAGGTCGGAACACCGGGGAGCTGTTTTTT.

This chain uses TRBV5-1 with TRBJ2-1; D could derive from TRBD1 or TRBD2 (6 bases each). V lost 6 bases to trimming and J lost 4 bases, with 20 bases between them. In germline, CDR1 is SGHRS, CDR2 YFSETQ. The CDR3 spans 16 residues. The DNA for the CDR3 is TGCGCCAGCAACCCATTACCGGGGGCCCCTTACAATGAGCAGTTCTTC. Translating gives CASNPLPGAPYNEQFF.

The rearrangement joins TRBV6-1 to TRBJ2-7, with 8 bases matching TRBD2. CDR1 is MNHNS and CDR2 is SASEGT in the germline V gene. The V segment lost 5 bases and the J segment 3 bases; nucleotides outside the gene matches: 6. This CDR3 region has 14 residues. The chain's CDR3 is CASSTGTRVYEQYF. In nucleotides, the CDR3 is TGTGCCAGCAGTACCGGGACTAGGGTCTACGAGCAGTACTTC.

The chain recombines TRBV12-5 with TRBJ2-5, with TRBD2 matching over 8 bases. Germline V CDR1 and CDR2: LGHNT, FRNRAP. V lost 3 bases to trimming and J lost 5 bases; unmatched junction nucleotides: 17. This CDR3 comprises 18 residues. The CDR3, as DNA: TGTGCTAGTGGTTTACTCACGGCTAGCGGGTTTTTTTCGGAGACCCAGTACTTC. It codes for CASGLLTASGFFSETQYF.

This chain uses TRBV4-2 with TRBJ2-2; TRBD2 aligns across 11 bases. The V and J ends lost 3 bases and 6 bases, in that order; junction bases with no gene match: 6. Germline V CDR1 and CDR2: LGHNA, YNFKEQ. The CDR3 is 16 amino acids. In DNA, the CDR3 is TGTGCCAGCAGCCAGGGTAGCGGGGGGGCCGCCGGGGAGCTGTTTTTT. This codes for CASSQGSGGAAGELFF.

Only one count was recorded for this clone. The chain joins TRBV7-9 to TRBJ2-7; tentatively, D is TRBD1 or TRBD2 (5 bases each). The CDR3 runs to 12 residues. Trimming pared 1 base from V and 6 bases from J, leaving 7 bases between. Germline CDR1 reads SEHNR; CDR2 reads FQNEAQ (reference sequence). The CDR3 DNA follows: TGTGCCAGCAGCTTAGAGGGGAGCGAGCAGTACTTC. This sequence encodes CASSLEGSEQYF.

The chain uses TRBV2 and TRBJ2-1, with a possible D match to TRBD2 (6 bases). V lost 7 bases and J lost 1, with 17 bases in between. Germline loops: CDR1 SNHLY, CDR2 FYNNEI. The CDR3 runs 16 residues. CDR3 DNA: TGTGCCAGCACTCGCCGGGTGACTAGGTCCTACAATGAGCAGTTCTTC. Its protein product is CASTRRVTRSYNEQFF. Complete variable domain (other parts from reference TRBV2 and TRBJ2-1): EPEVTQTPSHQVTQMGQEVILRCVPISNHLYFYWYRQILGQKVEFLVSFYNNEISEKSEIFDDQFSVERPDGSNFTLKIRSTKLEDSAMYFCASTRRVTRSYNEQFFGPGTRLTVL.

The V and J genes are TRBV13 and TRBJ2-7; D is undetermined. Per germline, CDR1 PRHDT and CDR2 FYEKMQ (reference sequence). The CDR3 spans 15 residues. Trimming took off 2 bases at V and 6 bases at J, with 17 bases between the two ends. As DNA, the CDR3 is TGTGCCAGCAGCTTATTAGGGCCCTTTGGCGGCGAGCAGTACTTC. It specifies CASSLLGPFGGEQYF.

The chain employs TRBV18 and TRBJ1-6; no clear D gene. This CDR3 is 15 amino acids long. Germline V gives CDR1 KGHSH, CDR2 LQKENI. Trimming cost V 5 bases and J 9 bases, with 17 bases left between them. In nucleotides, the CDR3 is TGTGCCAGCTCAGGTTCAGATAACGTCGGTTCACCCCTCCACTTT. Its translation is CASSGSDNVGSPLHF.

The chain has TRBV4-2 and TRBJ1-3; D is unresolved. V dropped 1 base and J dropped 0 bases, with 7 bases sitting between them. CDR3 length: 15 residues. Germline CDR1 reads LGHNA; CDR2 reads YNFKEQ. For the CDR3, the DNA is TGTGCCAGCAGCCAAGGGGCTTACTCTGGAAACACCATATATTTT. Its protein is CASSQGAYSGNTIYF.

V and J are TRBV6-6 and TRBJ2-6; the D is unclear. Deletions cut 5 bases from V and 0 bases from J, with 8 bases between. In germline, CDR1 is MNHNY, CDR2 SVGAGI (reference sequence). This CDR3 is built from 15 residues. CDR3 nucleotide sequence: TGTGCCAGCAGTCCACAGAACTCTGGGGCCAACGTCCTGACTTTC. Amino acids: CASSPQNSGANVLTF.

The chain uses TRBV6-6 and TRBJ1-3; 7 bases fit TRBD1. V trimming: 4 bases; J trimming: 0 bases; junction bases outside the gene matches: 6. The V gene's germline CDR1 is MNHNY and CDR2 SVGAGI (reference sequence). CDR3 length: 16 amino acids. The CDR3 coding sequence is TGTGCCAGCAGTTTTGGGGACAGATTCTCTGGAAACACCATATATTTT. This codes for CASSFGDRFSGNTIYF.

The V call is TRBV30, the J call TRBJ2-6, with D hard to call. The V gene's germline CDR1 is GTSNPN and CDR2 SVGIG (reference sequence). V lost 0 bases, J lost 1 base, and 7 bases lay in between. CDR3 size: 15 residues. In nucleotides, the CDR3 is TGTGCCTGGAGTGTAATGGAGTCTGGGGCCAACGTCCTGACTTTC. Its translation is CAWSVMESGANVLTF.

The chain couples TRBV2 to TRBJ2-7, with D tentatively TRBD1 or TRBD2 (5 bases each). The CDR3 covers 15 residues. Germline V gene sequence: CDR1 SNHLY, CDR2 FYNNEI. Trimming took off 7 bases at V and 3 bases at J, with 19 bases between the two ends. CDR3 DNA: TGTGCCAGCAAAAAAACGGGACCCGCCGACTACGAGCAGTACTTC. Protein: CASKKTGPADYEQYF.

This chain links TRBV29-1 with TRBJ2-5; D is unclear. This CDR3 spans 11 amino acids. Trimming removed 7 bases at V and 3 bases at J, with 9 bases between. Germline assignment: CDR1 SQVTM and CDR2 ANQGSEA. CDR3: CSAAGKETQYF. In DNA form, the CDR3 reads TGCAGCGCCGCTGGGAAAGAGACCCAGTACTTC.